This TCR beta chain was identified in a study of tumor and adjacent non-tumor tissue in lung cancer. No cell sorting was done before RNA was extracted from the tissue. Distant lung tissue was collected more than 3 cm away from the tumor edge. Newly diagnosed lung cancer patients had thoracic surgery in China, August–late 2014, without prior chemotherapy. This CDR3 contains 18 residues. The library came from three nested PCR rounds adapted from ARM-PCR protocols. Using its own MiXCR run on the multiplex PCR reads, TCRdb lists one record per CDR3 protein. The sample has approximately 79,000 distinct CDR3 sequences; 76% are singletons. About this clonotype: At one end, the junction sequence differs from germline, possibly due to a read error.

The V call is TRBV12-3 or TRBV12-4, the J call TRBJ1-3, with TRBD1 matching over 9 bases. Sequencing was carried out using distant non-tumor lung tissue. The TCR originated in a man between 65 and 79 years old with non-small cell lung cancer. CDR3 sequence reads: CVSSCPGTGIGSGNTIYF. The CDR3, as DNA: TGTGTCAGCAGTTGTCCCGGGACAGGGATTGGCTCTGGAAACACCATATATTTT.